This T cell receptor (beta chain) appears in the sequencing data of a study of T cells in Graves' hyperthyroidism and ophthalmopathy. Background on the study: Peripheral blood was collected at initial diagnosis, before any treatment.

Findings of the study overall: Most expanded thyroid clonotypes above 0.001 recurred in blood. Ophthalmopathy prediction by the model preceded onset by a median about 6 months.

Amplified TCR beta CDR3 regions came from RNA transcripts. The HTBI primer set drove a first-round RT-PCR of the TCR CDR3. TCRdb re-called the multiplex PCR reads with MiXCR, one entry per CDR3 protein. The repertoire holds 650,000 to 750,000 distinct CDR3 sequences, with around 15% as singletons. The germline V and J ends were trimmed by 1 base and 0 bases, with 7 bases remaining between them. Germline CDR1 LNHDA, CDR2 SQIVND (reference sequence). This CDR3 comprises 14 residues. Remarks on this clonotype: The antigen remains unidentified.

The chain has TRBV19 and TRBJ2-7; D possibly corresponds to TRBD1 (5 bases). This TCR came from a young woman with Graves' hyperthyroidism. The source material was blood. The DNA of the CDR3 is TGTGCCAGTAGTATAGGACAGAACTCCTACGAGCAGTACTTC. Encoded protein: CASSIGQNSYEQYF.